This is a list of T cell receptor beta chains from one sample in a study of HIV-infected patients and healthy controls. TCRdb itself ran the 5' RACE reads through MiXCR, one entry per CDR3 protein. Of about 67,000 distinct CDR3 sequences in the sample, about 16% were seen once. The sample consisted of CD4+ T cells from blood. The receptors were gathered from a human donor in good health. CDR3s include the opening cysteine and the closing phenylalanine or tryptophan. The order of the fields is CDR3 DNA, CDR3 protein, V gene, D gene, J gene, clone size. The D gene is left open where the match is weak. The size entry is marked missing in some rows and otherwise reads once, few, many or a size class.

TGTGCCAGCAGTTGGAAACAGGGGATGGGGTATGGCTACACCTTC CASSWKQGMGYGYTF TRBV27 TRBD1 TRBJ1-2 many
TGTGCCAGCAGCCAAGCCAGGAACTATGGCTACACCTTC CASSQARNYGYTF TRBV14 NA TRBJ1-2 many
TGTGCCAGCAGGCGGACAGGGGGATACATCAATGAGCAGTTCTTC CASRRTGGYINEQFF TRBV12-3/TRBV12-4 TRBD1 TRBJ2-1 many
TGCGCCAGCGGGAGTAAGGAGACCCAGTACTTC CASGSKETQYF TRBV10-2 NA TRBJ2-5 NA
TGCAGTGCTAGTCCCCAGCGACCATACTCTGGAAACACCATATATTTT CSASPQRPYSGNTIYF TRBV20-1 NA TRBJ1-3 NA
TGCAGTGCTAGGCCGACAGGGACAGGTGAAAAACTGTTTTTT CSARPTGTGEKLFF TRBV20-1 TRBD1 TRBJ1-4 NA
TGTGCCAGCCTTAGGACTAGCGGATCCTACAATGAGCAGTTCTTC CASLRTSGSYNEQFF TRBV7-2 TRBD2 TRBJ2-1 few
TGCAGCGTTGAGGCCCAGAGCTCCTACAATGAGCAGTTCTTC CSVEAQSSYNEQFF TRBV29-1 NA TRBJ2-1 few
TGTGCCAGCAGCGCCCAGGGTGACCCCGGGGAGCTGTTTTTT CASSAQGDPGELFF TRBV2 NA TRBJ2-2 few
TGCGCCAGCAGTCAATCTTCAGCGGGGGGAGTTTGTCTTCTCCTAGCCTACAATGAGCAGTTCTTC CASSQSSAGGVCLLLAYNEQFF TRBV23-1 TRBD2 TRBJ2-1 NA
TGTGCCAGTAGTAGGACGGTAGCAAATTCACCCCTCCACTTT CASSRTVANSPLHF TRBV19 NA TRBJ1-6 few
TGTGCCAGCAGTGGCCGTGGACATAAAGAGACCCAGTACTTC CASSGRGHKETQYF TRBV25-1 NA TRBJ2-5 once
TGCAGCGTTGAAAAGGGGGCGTCTGGAAACACCATATATTTT CSVEKGASGNTIYF TRBV29-1 TRBD1 TRBJ1-3 NA
TGTGCCAGCAGTTACCCGAAGAAGGGGGCAGATACGCAGTATTTT CASSYPKKGADTQYF TRBV6-2/TRBV6-3 NA TRBJ2-3 NA
TGTGCCAGCAGCCCAGACCCTAACTATGGCTACACCTTC CASSPDPNYGYTF TRBV7-3 NA TRBJ1-2 many
TGTGCCAGCAGCTCCGGCCTGGGAACAGATACGCAGTATTTT CASSSGLGTDTQYF TRBV11-2 NA TRBJ2-3 NA
TGTGCCAGCAGTTCCCCTATGTATGGACAGGGCGGCTACACCTTC CASSSPMYGQGGYTF TRBV27 TRBD1 TRBJ1-2 NA
TGCAGCGCTATAGACAGCGCCGAAAAACTGTTTTTT CSAIDSAEKLFF TRBV29-1 NA TRBJ1-4 few
TGTGCCAGCCCACGACAGGGGAAGGGAAATGAGCAGTTCTTC CASPRQGKGNEQFF TRBV7-9 TRBD1 TRBJ2-1 few
TGCAGCGTTATTATGAGTTCCCTCGGGACTAGCAAGTACAATGAGCAGTTCTTC CSVIMSSLGTSKYNEQFF TRBV29-1 TRBD2 TRBJ2-1 many
TGTGCCACGGGGGGCACCTACAATGAGCAGTTCTTC CATGGTYNEQFF TRBV7-9 NA TRBJ2-1 NA
TGCAGTGCTAGAGATGGCCCCCCTCACCGCGAGCAGTACTTC CSARDGPPHREQYF TRBV20-1 NA TRBJ2-7 NA
TGTGCCAGCAGCTTAGGAAGCGCCAGGGACAGCCACTCTGGGGCCAACGTCCTGACTTTC CASSLGSARDSHSGANVLTF TRBV7-9 TRBD1 TRBJ2-6 NA
TGTGCCAGCAGCTTAAGGGCTGGGACTAACTATGGCTACACCTTC CASSLRAGTNYGYTF TRBV7-9 NA TRBJ1-2 NA